The present entry profiles one T cell receptor (beta chain) with its context. In germline, CDR1 is KGHSY, CDR2 FQNENV. The CDR3 is made up of 15 amino acids. V was trimmed by 4 bases and J by 5 bases, leaving 17 bases between them. PCR amplification relied on 60 Vbeta primers (plus 13 Jbeta primers). Profiled with immunoSEQ multiplex PCR; TCRdb holds only in-frame clones, not every one. The data show roughly 96,000 clones, with 60% to 75% seen just once and 2.5% to 3.5% held by the top ten. The record originates from a study of cytomegalovirus exposure and HLA in healthy donors. Sequenced material: PBMCs. This receptor was taken from a female donor in good health and CMV-seropositive. The chain couples TRBV16 to TRBJ1-2; tentatively, D is TRBD1 (5 bases). The CDR3 is CASSPRGVGDYGYTF. In nucleotides, the CDR3 is TGTGCCAGCAGCCCCCGAGGTGTAGGGGATTATGGCTACACCTTC. The entire variable domain, with the rest obtained from reference TRBV16 and TRBJ1-2, is as follows: GEEVAQTPKHLVRGEGQKAKLYCAPIKGHSYVFWYQQVLKNEFKFLISFQNENVFDETGMPKERFSAKCLPNSPCSLEIQATKLEDSAVYFCASSPRGVGDYGYTFGSGTRLTVV.